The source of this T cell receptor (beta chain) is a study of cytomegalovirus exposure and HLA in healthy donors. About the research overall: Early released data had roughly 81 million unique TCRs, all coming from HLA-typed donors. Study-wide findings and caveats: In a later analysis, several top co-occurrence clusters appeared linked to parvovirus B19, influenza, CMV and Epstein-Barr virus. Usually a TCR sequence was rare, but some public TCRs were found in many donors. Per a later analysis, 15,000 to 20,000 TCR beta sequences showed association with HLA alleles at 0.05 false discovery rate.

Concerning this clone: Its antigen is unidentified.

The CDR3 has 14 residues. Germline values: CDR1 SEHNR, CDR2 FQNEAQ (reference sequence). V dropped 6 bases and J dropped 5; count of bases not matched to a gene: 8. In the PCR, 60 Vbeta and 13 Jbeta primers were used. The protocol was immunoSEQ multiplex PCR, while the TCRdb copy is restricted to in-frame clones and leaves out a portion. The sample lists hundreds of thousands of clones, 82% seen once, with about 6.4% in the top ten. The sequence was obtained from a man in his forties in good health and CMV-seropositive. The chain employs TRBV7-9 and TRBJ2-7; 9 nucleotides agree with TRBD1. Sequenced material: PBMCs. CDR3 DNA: TGTGCCAGCAGTAGCTCCGGGACAGGGAACGAGCAGTACGTC. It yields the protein CASSSSGTGNEQYV.